These 8 T cell receptor beta chains were sequenced from one sample in a study of T cell repertoires in cytomegalovirus infection. TCRdb used MiXCR to reprocess the reads, holding one entry per CDR3 protein. The sample yields about 920,000 distinct CDR3 sequences, approximately 31% seen once. These receptors' targets are unknown. This specimen was cultured CD8+ T cells from PBMCs, taken from culture after CMV antigen stimulation. Every receptor here comes from a human donor in good health (CMV status not recorded). Some clones in this sample may be carry-over from other donors' samples.

The rearrangement joins TRBV7-9 to TRBJ2-7; D could derive from TRBD1 or TRBD2 (5 bases each). Trimming took 4 bases from V and 5 from J, leaving 21 bases between them. The length of the CDR3 is 16 residues. From germline, CDR1 is SEHNR and CDR2 FQNEAQ (reference sequence). CDR3 residues: CASSYMVVFGGDEQYF. In DNA, the CDR3 is TGTGCCAGCAGCTACATGGTGGTATTTGGGGGAGACGAGCAGTACTTC.

The V gene is TRBV15, the J gene TRBJ2-7, with D tentatively TRBD1 or TRBD2 (6 bases each). This CDR3 is built from 17 residues. Looked up from germline, CDR1 is LNHNV and CDR2 is YYDKDF (reference sequence). The V and J ends lost 0 bases and 7 bases respectively, with 22 bases between them. In DNA form, the CDR3 reads TGTGCCACCAGCAGAGATAGGGGGGCGCTGATTTCGGGAGAGCAGTACTTC. Its protein is CATSRDRGALISGEQYF.

This clonotype was counted at least ten times. The V and J genes are TRBV12-3 or TRBV12-4 and TRBJ2-5; TRBD1 agrees at 11 bases. The CDR3 contains 14 residues. The J segment lost 6 bases and the V segment lost 3 bases, leaving 3 bases of the junction unmatched. CDR3 DNA: TGTGCCAGCAGTTTGGACAGGGGGCAAAAGACCCAGTACTTC. Its translation: CASSLDRGQKTQYF.

Comment on this clonotype: Germline is not matched at one junction end, which may reflect a read error. The chain has TRBV2 and TRBJ2-5, with 11 bases matching TRBD2. Germline assignment: CDR1 SNHLY and CDR2 FYNNEI. The CDR3 loop spans 15 amino acids. This CDR3 reads CVSSLSGGARETQYF. DNA of the CDR3: TGTGTCAGCAGCCTTAGCGGGGGGGCCCGTGAGACCCAGTACTTC.

A note on this clonotype: A much bigger clone sits one base away, suggesting this may be a read error. The chain uses TRBV7-2 and TRBJ1-5, with D unresolved. Germline V gene data show CDR1 as SGHTA and CDR2 as FQGNSA. This CDR3 comprises 11 residues. The chain's CDR3 is CVSGEGQPQHF. The CDR3 coding sequence is TGTGTCAGCGGGGAGGGACAGCCCCAGCATTTT. Full variable domain (remainder filled in from reference TRBV7-2 and TRBJ1-5): GAGVSQSPSNKVTEKGKDVELRCDPISGHTALYWYRQSLGQGLEFLIYFQGNSAPDKSGLPSDRFSAERTGGSVSTLTIQRTQQEDSAVYLCVSGEGQPQHFGDGTRLSIL.

The J gene is TRBJ2-5, the V gene TRBV5-8; 15 nucleotides align to TRBD2. Germline V gene data show CDR1 as SGHTS and CDR2 as YDEGEE. J gave up 2 bases and V 2 bases, and 10 bases lay outside the gene matches. This CDR3 has 19 residues. CDR3 DNA sequence: TGTGCCAGCAGCTTAATGGACGGACTAGCGGGGGGGATACAAGAGACCCAGTACTTC. Amino acids: CASSLMDGLAGGIQETQYF.

This clonotype was observed a handful of times. CDR3 amino acids: CASSFLAGGYTSYNEQFF. CDR3 bases: TGTGCCAGCAGCTTCCTAGCGGGGGGGTATACCTCCTACAATGAGCAGTTCTTC. V and J are TRBV7-6 and TRBJ2-1; TRBD2 matches at 12 bases. V lost 3 bases to trimming and J lost 0 bases; unmatched junction nucleotides: 6. The CDR3 is 18 amino acids. CDR1 is SGHVS, CDR2 FNYEAQ, per germline.

In this sample, this clonotype turned up a few times. This chain links TRBV27 with TRBJ1-2; maybe TRBD1 (6 bases). This CDR3 spans 16 amino acids. From germline, CDR1 is MNHEY and CDR2 SMNVEV (reference sequence). The germline V and J ends were trimmed by 2 bases and 8 bases, with 21 bases remaining between them. CDR3 coding DNA: TGTGCCAGCAGTTTAGGCCCAGGGGATTCGGTATACGGCTACACCTTC. Protein product: CASSLGPGDSVYGYTF.